This TCR beta chain was documented in a study of beta chain features in type 1 diabetes. Findings of the study overall: The study found moderately but significantly shorter TCRB CDR3s in all four CD4+ subsets of Type 1 diabetes patients.

With respect to this clone: Its specificity is not known.

CDR3 length equals 14 residues. The germline V gene has CDR1 KGHSH and CDR2 LQKENI. Trimming pared 3 bases from V and 5 bases from J, leaving 13 bases between. Expressed TCRB transcripts got sequenced, as all isolated RNA was reverse transcribed. Clones were read by immunoSEQ multiplex PCR, and TCRdb kept only the in-frame ones, dropping some. The sample has 200,000 to 250,000 clones; approximately 15% are singletons. CD45RO/CCR7/CD25/CD127/CD95/CD27 sorting isolated CD4+ naive, central memory, regulatory and stem cell-like memory cells. This clonotype originated in a man aged 30 to 39 with type 1 diabetes. Sequenced: naive CD4+ T cells from blood. This chain links TRBV18 with TRBJ2-5; D remains ambiguous. The CDR3 protein is CASSPIVAGETQYF. The CDR3 region has the DNA TGTGCCAGCTCACCCATTGTAGCTGGGGAGACCCAGTACTTC. Drawing the rest from reference TRBV18 and TRBJ2-5, the complete variable domain is NAGVMQNPRHLVRRRGQEARLRCSPMKGHSHVYWYRQLPEEGLKFMVYLQKENIIDESGMPKERFSAEFPKEGPSILRIQQVVRGDSAAYFCASSPIVAGETQYFGPGTRLLVL.